A selection of T cell receptor beta chains follows, all from one sample in a study of blood T cells in healthy people across ages. TCRdb reanalysed the 5' RACE reads using MiXCR and keeps one entry per CDR3 protein. The sample includes hundreds of thousands of distinct CDR3 sequences, roughly 25% seen only once; the top ten take 9.4%. This sample also appeared in a second study, on T cells of mothers and their children.

Sequencing was done on a sample of blood. The receptors were gathered from a boy younger than 18 in good health. The CDR3 runs from the conserved cysteine through the conserved F or W. D genes are given only for firm matches. Clone sizes are given selectively: once, few, many, or a class where the clone is expanded.

v_call	d_call	clone_size	j_call	cdr3_nt	cdr3_aa
TRBV20-1	TRBD2	-	TRBJ2-7	TGCAGTGCTAGAGATCCGGCGGGAGGATTCTACGAGCAGTACTTC	CSARDPAGGFYEQYF
TRBV2	TRBD1	-	TRBJ2-1	TGTGCCAGCAGTGAACCCCATCCGGGACAGGGGGGCAATGAGCAGTTCTTC	CASSEPHPGQGGNEQFF
TRBV4-1	-	few	TRBJ2-3	TGCGCCAGCAGCCAAGACTTCACAGATACGCAGTATTTT	CASSQDFTDTQYF
TRBV20-1	TRBD2	-	TRBJ2-2	TGCAGTGCTGCCCTTCCTCTGGGAGGGGGGGAGCTGTTTTTT	CSAALPLGGGELFF
TRBV28	-	-	TRBJ2-7	TGTGCCAGCAGTCTACCCGGGACACAGGCCTACGAGCAGTACTTC	CASSLPGTQAYEQYF
TRBV13	-	-	TRBJ2-2	TGTGCCAGCAGCTTAGCTCAGGGAAACACCGGGGAGCTGTTTTTT	CASSLAQGNTGELFF
TRBV6-1	TRBD1	-	TRBJ2-7	TGTGCCAGCAGTCCGGACAGGGGGCTTAGGTACGAGCAGTACTTC	CASSPDRGLRYEQYF
TRBV20-1	TRBD1	-	TRBJ2-1	TGCAGTGCCAGTCAGGGGGCTATATATGACTCCTCCTACAATGAGCAGTTCTTC	CSASQGAIYDSSYNEQFF
TRBV5-6	-	few	TRBJ2-2	TGTGCCAGCAGCTTCGCAGGGGAAACCGGGGAGCTGTTTTTT	CASSFAGETGELFF
TRBV3-1	-	few	TRBJ1-4	TGTGCCAGCAGCCAAGAAGACAGCCGTAGACTGTTTTTT	CASSQEDSRRLFF
TRBV7-9	-	many	TRBJ2-7	TGTGCCAGCAGCTTAGTCGCGTCCTACGAGCAGTACTTC	CASSLVASYEQYF
TRBV4-1	-	-	TRBJ1-2	TGCGCCAGCAGCCATCCCGGGGAGGGGAAGGGTGGCTACACCTTC	CASSHPGEGKGGYTF
TRBV28	TRBD1	-	TRBJ2-7	TGTGCCAGCAGTTTCTCACCAGACAGGGCCTACGAGCAGTACTTC	CASSFSPDRAYEQYF
TRBV10-3	-	few	TRBJ1-1	TGTGCCATCAGTGAGGACCCGAACACTGAAGCTTTCTTT	CAISEDPNTEAFF
TRBV7-2	TRBD1	many	TRBJ1-4	TGTGCCAGCAGCCCATGGACAGGCTCTAATGAAAAACTGTTTTTT	CASSPWTGSNEKLFF
TRBV7-9	TRBD2	-	TRBJ2-2	TGTGCCAGCTGCGGACTAGCGGGAGTACCCGGGGAGCTGTTTTTT	CASCGLAGVPGELFF
TRBV2	TRBD1	-	TRBJ1-1	TGTGCCAGCAGTGGTCGACAGGGGGGGAACACTGAAGCTTTCTTT	CASSGRQGGNTEAFF
TRBV14	-	-	TRBJ2-1	TGTGCCAGCAGCCTGACGCTAGTAAATGAGCAGTTCTTC	CASSLTLVNEQFF
TRBV27	TRBD2	-	TRBJ2-1	TGTGCCACCCTAGGACTAGAAAATGAGCAGTTCTTC	CATLGLENEQFF
TRBV28	TRBD2	-	TRBJ2-1	TGTGCCAGCAGCCACCGACTAGCGGGAACCCATGAGCAGTTCTTC	CASSHRLAGTHEQFF
TRBV5-1	-	-	TRBJ2-5	TGCGCCAGCAGCGGGGGCGCGAAGGAGACCCAGTACTTC	CASSGGAKETQYF
TRBV2	TRBD1	once	TRBJ2-1	TGTGCCAGCAGTGGGGACAGGGAGTACAATGAGCAGTTCTTC	CASSGDREYNEQFF
TRBV28	TRBD2	-	TRBJ2-1	TGTGCCAGCAGTCCCCCCCCTAGCGGGGGCTACAATGAGCAGTTCTTC	CASSPPPSGGYNEQFF
TRBV7-2	-	-	TRBJ2-7	TGTGCCAGCAGCTTACAGGCTGAGGGGCAGTACTTC	CASSLQAEGQYF
TRBV11-2	TRBD2	few	TRBJ2-3	TGTGCCAGCAGCCAGTCGTTACTAGCGGGAGGCCCAGATACGCAGTATTTT	CASSQSLLAGGPDTQYF
TRBV5-1	TRBD2	-	TRBJ2-5	TGCGCCAGCAGCTTAACGACTAGCGGGGGTCTCCAAGAGACCCAGTACTTC	CASSLTTSGGLQETQYF
TRBV19	TRBD2	-	TRBJ2-5	TGTGCCAGTAGTTCCATGGGACTAGCGGGAATACAAGAGACCCAGTACTTC	CASSSMGLAGIQETQYF
TRBV6-6	-	-	TRBJ2-1	TGTGCCAGCAGTAAGCCCCAAGGTGAGCAGTTCTTC	CASSKPQGEQFF
TRBV7-9	TRBD2	-	TRBJ2-7	TGTGCCAGCAGCTCGGGACTAGCGGGAGGTTTGAACGAGCAGTACTTC	CASSSGLAGGLNEQYF
TRBV7-9	-	-	TRBJ1-2	TGTGCCAGCAGCTTAGAAAACGAGGTTCGTGGCTACACCTTC	CASSLENEVRGYTF
TRBV3-1	TRBD1	few	TRBJ1-1	TGTGCCAGCAGCCAAGACCAGGGGGGGACTGAAGCTTTCTTT	CASSQDQGGTEAFF
TRBV2	-	few	TRBJ2-5	TGTGCCAGCAGTGACGGAGGAGGGGAGACCCAGTACTTC	CASSDGGGETQYF
TRBV5-1	-	-	TRBJ2-1	TGCGCCAGCAGCCTGTCCGGGGGAGAACTCAATGAGCAGTTCTTC	CASSLSGGELNEQFF
TRBV6-2/TRBV6-3	TRBD1	few	TRBJ1-2	TGTGCCAGCAGGCAAGACAGGGGAGGTGTGAATGGCTACACCTTC	CASRQDRGGVNGYTF
TRBV5-1	TRBD2	-	TRBJ2-1	TGCGCCAGCAGCTCGTCCCTAGCGGGAGTAGGAGATGAGCAGTTCTTC	CASSSSLAGVGDEQFF
TRBV29-1	-	-	TRBJ1-1	TGCAGCGCAGTCAAGGAGGACACTGAAGCTTTCTTT	CSAVKEDTEAFF
TRBV5-1	-	-	TRBJ1-4	TGCGCCAGCTCTGGAGGGGCTCCAACTAATGAAAAACTGTTTTTT	CASSGGAPTNEKLFF
TRBV4-3	-	few	TRBJ2-1	TGCGCCAGCAGCCAAGATTTAGACCACAATGAGCAGTTCTTC	CASSQDLDHNEQFF
TRBV3-1	TRBD1	few	TRBJ2-5	TGTGCCAGCAGCCAAGAAAGGTTGACAGGGGACCCAAGGGAGACCCAGTACTTC	CASSQERLTGDPRETQYF
TRBV5-1	-	-	TRBJ1-2	TGCGCCAGCAGCTTGGGGGGCAGGGGAAGAAACTATGGCTGCACCTTC	CASSLGGRGRNYGCTF
TRBV14	TRBD2	-	TRBJ2-1	TGTGCCAGCAGCCTAGGGCGGGGGGGCCGTTTTGAGCAGTTCTTC	CASSLGRGGRFEQFF
TRBV7-2	-	-	TRBJ2-6	TGTGCCAGCTCCTCCAGGGGCGTGGCTGGGGCCAACGTCCTGACTTTC	CASSSRGVAGANVLTF
TRBV12-3/TRBV12-4	-	few	TRBJ2-3	TGTGCCAGCAGTTTCAACAGGGGCACAGATACGCAGTATTTT	CASSFNRGTDTQYF
TRBV20-1	-	few	TRBJ1-2	TGCAGTGCTAGTCCCAACGGCTTCTATGGCTACACCTTC	CSASPNGFYGYTF
TRBV5-1	TRBD1	few	TRBJ2-7	TGCGCCAGCAGCCGACTTGACGGGGACAGAGGGAACGAGCAGTACTTC	CASSRLDGDRGNEQYF
TRBV3-1	-	-	TRBJ2-1	TGTGCCAGCAGCCAATCGTCGTATCTCAATGAGCAGTTCTTC	CASSQSSYLNEQFF
TRBV10-3	-	few	TRBJ1-1	TGTGCCATCAGTGCCTCCCGGACAGATCAGAACACTGAAGCTTTCTTT	CAISASRTDQNTEAFF
TRBV28	-	-	TRBJ1-2	TGTGCCAGCAGTTTAGAAGAGACAGCCAGCTATGGCTACACCTTC	CASSLEETASYGYTF
TRBV7-8	-	-	TRBJ2-7	TGTGCCAGTTTAAAGGGGGGTAGCTCCTACGAGCAGTACTTC	CASLKGGSSYEQYF
TRBV7-9	-	few	TRBJ1-5	TGTGCCAGCAGTCCCATCGAGAACAGGTCACGGCAGCCCCAGCATTTT	CASSPIENRSRQPQHF
TRBV29-1	-	few	TRBJ2-5	TGCAGCGTTGGGTTAGTTCGAGAGACCCAGTACTTC	CSVGLVRETQYF
TRBV12-3/TRBV12-4	TRBD2	-	TRBJ2-2	TGTGCCAGCAGGCCACGGGAGGCAGCAACCGGGGAGCTGTTTTTT	CASRPREAATGELFF
TRBV5-1	TRBD2	few	TRBJ2-5	TGCGCCAGCAGCGCGGGGACTAGCGGCGGTGAGACCCAGTACTTC	CASSAGTSGGETQYF
TRBV20-1	TRBD1	-	TRBJ2-5	TGCAGTGCAACAACAGGGGGCTTGATGGAGACCCAGTACTTC	CSATTGGLMETQYF
TRBV4-1	-	-	TRBJ2-5	TGCGCCAGCAGCCAACCATCGCGGGACGCGGAGACCCAGTACTTC	CASSQPSRDAETQYF
TRBV5-1	TRBD1	few	TRBJ1-1	TGCGCCAGCAGGAGGACAGGGGGGATTGAAGCTTTCTTT	CASRRTGGIEAFF
TRBV4-1	TRBD2	few	TRBJ2-7	TGCGCCAGCAGCCAAGTGCGGGAGGGCCCCTACGAGCAGTACTTC	CASSQVREGPYEQYF